This TCR beta chain stems from a study of graft-versus-host responses after intestinal transplantation. Study results and limitations: GvH clones were found in recipient marrow; some appeared first in ileum or blood.

Some clones are missing from TCRdb's copy, which holds only in-frame ones; the method was immunoSEQ multiplex PCR. Among about 99,000 clones listed, 80% to 95% were seen once. This clone showed up just a few times. Its antigen is unidentified. The source material was unstimulated CD8+ T cells sorted from spleen or lymph node cells, sampled before intestinal transplant. The source of this sequence is a human donor who received an intestinal transplant.

The CDR3 DNA follows: TGCGCCAGCAGTCAATTGAACAGCTCCTCTGGAAACACCATATATTTT. Protein product: CASSQLNSSSGNTIYF. This chain joins TRBV23-1 and TRBJ1-3; D is ambiguous. TRBV23-1 is assigned to the ORF class and has an uncertain function. This CDR3 is built from 16 residues. V was shortened by 1 base and J by 0 bases, with 10 bases between the two germline ends.